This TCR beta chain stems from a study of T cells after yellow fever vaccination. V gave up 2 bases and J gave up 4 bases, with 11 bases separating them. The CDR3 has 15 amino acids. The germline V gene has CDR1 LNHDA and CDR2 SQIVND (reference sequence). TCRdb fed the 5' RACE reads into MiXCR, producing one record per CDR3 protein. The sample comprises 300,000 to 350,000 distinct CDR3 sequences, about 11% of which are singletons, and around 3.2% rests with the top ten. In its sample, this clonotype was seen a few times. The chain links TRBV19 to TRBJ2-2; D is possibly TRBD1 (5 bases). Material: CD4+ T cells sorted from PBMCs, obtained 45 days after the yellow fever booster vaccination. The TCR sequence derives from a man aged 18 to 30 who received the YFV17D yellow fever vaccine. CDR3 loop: CASSILGQSTGELFF. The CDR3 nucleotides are TGTGCCAGTAGTATACTTGGACAAAGCACCGGGGAGCTGTTTTTT.